The T cell receptor (beta chain) under discussion was sequenced for a study of T cell changes during pregnancy in multiple sclerosis. CDR1 SGHVS and CDR2 FQNEAQ come from the germline V gene. The CDR3 has 14 residues. V was cut by 3 bases and J by 4 bases, with 12 bases left in between. This clone was observed once. The same CDR3 arises from other DNA sequences in this sample as well. Clones were read by immunoSEQ multiplex PCR, and TCRdb kept only the in-frame ones, dropping some. In the table there are approximately 100,000 clones, just over 90% of which are singletons. Source: peripheral blood, taken after pregnancy. The TCR sequence derives from a female donor with multiple sclerosis, enrolled in a pregnancy study. The chain couples TRBV7-8 to TRBJ1-1, with D hard to call. This CDR3 is CASSFFTGSTEAFF. The CDR3 coding sequence is TGTGCCAGCAGCTTCTTTACTGGGAGCACTGAAGCTTTCTTT.